The 26 T cell receptor beta chains below come from one sample, sequenced in a study of Graves' ophthalmopathy and Graves' hyperthyroidism. Scientists amplified the TCR beta CDR3 regions from RNA transcripts. Amplification began with first-round RT-PCR using HTBI primers, then second-round multiplex PCR was performed. TCRdb used MiXCR to reprocess the multiplex PCR reads, holding one entry per CDR3 protein. The data show 500,000 to 800,000 distinct CDR3 sequences, roughly two fifths seen once. Source material: peripheral blood. The receptors come from an adult man with Graves' ophthalmopathy.

The J gene is TRBJ2-7, the V gene TRBV12-3 or TRBV12-4, with D unclear. This CDR3 contains 13 residues. Between the trimmed V and J ends, which lost 8 bases and 1 base, there was a span of 12 bases. Here the CDR3 DNA reads TGTGCCAGCCAATCCGCGACGTCCTACGAGCAGTACTTC. This encodes CASQSATSYEQYF.

This clonotype was detected only a few times. This rearrangement joins TRBV3-1 to TRBJ2-7; no clear D gene. Between the trimmed V and J ends, which lost 2 bases and 1 base, there was a span of 3 bases. The CDR3 is made up of 12 amino acids. The germline V gene encodes CDR1 LGHDT and CDR2 YNNKEL (reference sequence). This CDR3 reads CASSQFSYEQYF. The CDR3, as DNA: TGTGCCAGCAGCCAATTTTCCTACGAGCAGTACTTC.

This sequence joins TRBV7-7 and TRBJ1-4, with D uncertain. Deletions cut 5 bases from V and 13 bases from J, with 17 bases between. Germline V gene data show CDR1 as SSHAT and CDR2 as FNYEAQ (reference sequence). CDR3 size: 13 residues. The CDR3: CASSAMGRERLFF. CDR3 nucleotides: TGTGCCAGCAGCGCGATGGGTAGGGAACGACTGTTTTTT.

This clonotype was counted at least ten times. The chain joins TRBV7-8 to TRBJ1-5, with 7 bases that match TRBD1. The CDR3 consists of 15 residues. The trim removed 5 bases at V and 0 bases at J, leaving 4 bases unmatched. Germline V lookup: CDR1 SGHVS, CDR2 FQNEAQ. The CDR3 sequence is CASSPQGTSNQPQHF. For the CDR3, the DNA is TGTGCCAGCAGCCCACAGGGGACTAGCAATCAGCCCCAGCATTTT. Looking up the rest from reference TRBV7-8 and TRBJ1-5 gives the full variable domain: GAGVSQSPRYKVAKRGQDVALRCDPISGHVSLFWYQQALGQGPEFLTYFQNEAQLDKSGLPSDRFFAERPEGSVSTLKIQRTQQEDSAVYLCASSPQGTSNQPQHFGDGTRLSIL.

This clonotype was observed a handful of times. The V gene is TRBV4-2, the J gene TRBJ2-5; 9 bases agree with TRBD2. With 0 bases clipped from V and 5 bases from J, the junction kept 7 bases outside the gene matches. This CDR3 has 16 residues. Germline V gives CDR1 LGHNA, CDR2 YNFKEQ. CDR3 nucleotide sequence: TGTGCCAGCAGCCAAGACATAGCGGGGGCGCCGGAGACCCAGTACTTC. It encodes CASSQDIAGAPETQYF.

V and J are TRBV12-3 or TRBV12-4 and TRBJ2-2; 9 bases fit TRBD2. The CDR3 contains 15 residues. The CDR3 sequence is CASDPAGGRTGELFF. CDR3 coding DNA: TGTGCTAGTGACCCTGCGGGAGGGCGAACCGGGGAGCTGTTTTTT.

This clonotype has at least ten counts. The chain carries TRBV9 and TRBJ2-5, with 10 bases identical to TRBD2. The CDR3 covers 17 residues. The ends lost 0 bases at V and 0 bases at J; junction bases unmatched: 5. CDR1 and CDR2 (germline): SGDLS, YYNGEE. The CDR3 DNA is TGTGCCAGCAGCGTAGGCCTAGCGGGGGCCTACCAAGAGACCCAGTACTTC. Translating gives CASSVGLAGAYQETQYF.

The J gene is TRBJ2-5, the V gene TRBV7-2, with 9 bases fitting TRBD1. This CDR3 spans 14 amino acids. CDR1 SGHTA and CDR2 FQGNSA come from the germline V gene. V dropped 5 bases and J dropped 9; count of bases not matched to a gene: 10. The CDR3 sequence: CASSPGTGPWAQYF. The CDR3, as DNA: TGTGCCAGCAGCCCGGGGACAGGGCCTTGGGCCCAGTACTTC.

This clonotype showed up many times. The chain employs TRBV7-2 and TRBJ2-2; D is possibly TRBD1 (5 bases). Germline V gene lookup returns CDR1 SGHTA and CDR2 FQGNSA. The CDR3 has 14 amino acids. V was shortened by 7 bases and J by 5 bases, with 14 bases between the two germline ends. This CDR3 reads CASNLQGSTGELFF. The CDR3 nucleotides read TGTGCCAGCAACTTGCAGGGCTCTACCGGGGAGCTGTTTTTT.

The gene calls are TRBV5-4 and TRBJ1-4, with D perhaps matching TRBD1 (6 bases). CDR1 and CDR2 (germline): SGHNT, YYREEE (reference sequence). Between the trimmed V and J ends, which lost 5 bases and 2 bases, there was a span of 13 bases. The CDR3 has 15 amino acids. Here the CDR3 reads CASRSTGGTNEKLFF. The CDR3 nucleotides are TGTGCCAGCAGGTCGACAGGCGGGACTAATGAAAAACTGTTTTTT.

This clonotype was detected many times. V gene TRBV5-5 combines with J gene TRBJ1-1; D is unresolved. CDR1 is SGHKS, CDR2 YYEKEE, per germline (reference sequence). The ends were cut back, 4 bases at V and 4 bases at J, with 20 bases in the middle. This CDR3 has 16 amino acids. CDR3 residues: CASSQLPFLGITEAFF. As DNA, the CDR3 is TGTGCCAGCAGCCAACTTCCCTTTTTGGGGATCACTGAAGCTTTCTTT.

This clonotype was seen only a few times. The rearrangement uses TRBV7-9 and TRBJ2-2, with TRBD1 as a possible D gene (6 bases). Germline V gives CDR1 SEHNR, CDR2 FQNEAQ (reference sequence). V was clipped by 0 bases and J by 0 bases, with 14 bases between them. This CDR3 has 18 residues. The CDR3 DNA is TGTGCCAGCAGCTTAGCGCGGCCGACAGGCTCGAACACCGGGGAGCTGTTTTTT. As protein: CASSLARPTGSNTGELFF.

This clonotype turned up a few times. V usage is TRBV7-2 and J usage is TRBJ2-3; D is unclear. The germline V and J ends were trimmed by 3 bases and 5 bases, with 6 bases remaining between them. The CDR3 sequence is 12 residues long. The V gene's germline CDR1 is SGHTA and CDR2 FQGNSA. For the CDR3, the DNA is TGTGCCAGCAGCTTTAAGGGAGATACGCAGTATTTT. This translates into CASSFKGDTQYF.

This clonotype showed up just a few times. The CDR3 loop reads CASSQGQGAGNEKLFF. In nucleotides, the CDR3 is TGCGCCAGCAGCCAAGGGCAGGGGGCAGGTAATGAAAAACTGTTTTTT. The chain has TRBV4-1 and TRBJ1-4, with 8 bases aligning to TRBD1. Germline V gives CDR1 MGHRA, CDR2 YSYEKL. J was trimmed by 4 bases and V by 1 base; bases with no gene match: 5. CDR3 length: 16 amino acids.

Notes on this clonotype: A read error may be the cause here, since a much bigger clone is one base away. The V and J genes are TRBV6-5 and TRBJ2-5; TRBD1 or TRBD2 may be the D gene (5 bases each). The CDR3 has 13 residues. V lost 5 bases and J lost 5, with 12 bases in between. Germline values: CDR1 MNHEY, CDR2 SVGAGI. The CDR3 DNA follows: TGTGCCAGCAGTGATGACTGGGGGGAGACCCAGTACTTC. Protein: CASSDDWGETQYF.

This clonotype was detected only a few times. The chain joins TRBV12-3 or TRBV12-4 to TRBJ2-7, with a weak D call TRBD2 (6 bases). V was pared by 5 bases and J by 4 bases, with 12 bases between. This CDR3 contains 13 residues. The chain's CDR3 is CASSRESGYEQYF. DNA of the CDR3: TGTGCCAGCAGTCGGGAGTCTGGGTACGAGCAGTACTTC.

This clonotype was observed many times. The genes are TRBV10-3 and TRBJ1-1, with TRBD1 identical over 7 bases. The CDR3 length is 13 residues. Germline V gene data show CDR1 as ENHRY and CDR2 as SYGVKD. After removal of 10 bases from V and 1 base from J, the junction contained 6 bases not matched to a gene. The CDR3 nucleotides read TGTGCCACCGCTACAGGGGAGAACACTGAAGCTTTCTTT. This sequence encodes CATATGENTEAFF.

V gene TRBV9 combines with J gene TRBJ2-2; TRBD1 might be the D (6 bases). The V and J ends lost 0 bases and 5 bases respectively, with 14 bases between them. This CDR3 has 16 amino acids. The germline V gene encodes CDR1 SGDLS and CDR2 YYNGEE. CDR3 sequence (DNA): TGTGCCAGCAGCGTAGCCCGGACAGAAGAGACCGGGGAGCTGTTTTTT. Amino acids: CASSVARTEETGELFF.

The chain is built from TRBV11-2 and TRBJ1-6, with 10 bases aligning to TRBD1. CDR3 length equals 16 residues. V shed 0 bases and J 12 bases; nucleotides not matched to a gene: 8. The germline CDR1 and CDR2 sequences are SGHAT and FQNNGV. As DNA, the CDR3 is TGTGCCAGCAGCTTAGATACCGGGACAGGGGTAGGACCCCTCCACTTT. Translated, it gives CASSLDTGTGVGPLHF. Full variable domain (remainder filled in from reference TRBV11-2 and TRBJ1-6): EAGVAQSPRYKIIEKRQSVAFWCNPISGHATLYWYQQILGQGPKLLIQFQNNGVVDDSQLPKDRFSAERLKGVDSTLKIQPAKLEDSAVYLCASSLDTGTGVGPLHFGNGTRLTVT.

This rearrangement joins TRBV19 to TRBJ1-5; 11 bases are shared with TRBD1. The CDR3 loop spans 13 amino acids. Germline CDR1 is LNHDA and CDR2 is SQIVND (reference sequence). V lost 10 bases to trimming and J lost 11 bases; unmatched junction nucleotides: 10. The CDR3 DNA follows: TGTGCCACCAAGGGACAGGGGGAAGAGACCCAGCATTTT. Translated, it gives CATKGQGEETQHF. The full variable domain, completed using reference TRBV19 and TRBJ1-5, is DGGITQSPKYLFRKEGQNVTLSCEQNLNHDAMYWYRQDPGQGLRLIYYSQIVNDFQKGDIAEGYSVSREKKESFPLTVTSAQKNPTAFYLCATKGQGEETQHFGDGTRLSIL.

This clonotype occurred once. This chain uses TRBV25-1 with TRBJ2-2; 12 bases are a match to TRBD2. The CDR3 has 15 amino acids. The germline gives CDR1 MGHDK, CDR2 SYGVNS. V shed 6 bases, J shed 7 bases, and the junction held 6 bases outside the gene matches. CDR3 amino acids: CASRELAGGVGELFF. CDR3 nucleotide sequence: TGTGCCAGCAGAGAACTAGCGGGAGGCGTCGGGGAGCTGTTTTTT.

This clonotype was observed many times. This sequence joins TRBV2 and TRBJ2-7, with 9 bases identical to TRBD1. J lost 4 bases, V lost 9 bases, and 7 bases had no gene match. The germline gives CDR1 SNHLY, CDR2 FYNNEI. The CDR3 has 13 residues. In DNA, the CDR3 is TGTGCCAGTGGGACAGGGAGTTTTTACGAGCAGTACTTC. Translated: CASGTGSFYEQYF.

This clonotype was recorded a few times. CDR3 sequence reads: CAWSVRWEQYF. The CDR3 DNA reads TGTGCCTGGAGTGTAAGGTGGGAGCAGTACTTC. The chain joins TRBV30 to TRBJ2-7, with D hard to call. The germline V gene encodes CDR1 GTSNPN and CDR2 SVGIG (reference sequence). The CDR3 has 11 residues. The V end was cut by 0 bases, the J end by 7 bases, with 7 bases between.

Only a few counts were recorded for this clonotype. The rearrangement links TRBV29-1 to TRBJ2-1, with D hard to call. This CDR3 is built from 14 residues. V lost 2 bases and J lost 5, with 13 bases in between. Germline values: CDR1 SQVTM, CDR2 ANQGSEA. The CDR3 DNA is TGCAGCGTTGAATTTAGGAAGGAGCACAATGAGCAGTTCTTC. This sequence encodes CSVEFRKEHNEQFF.

A note on this clonotype: One junction end disagrees with the germline gene, perhaps due to a read error. CDR3 sequence (DNA): TGTGCTAGCAGCTTGCGCACGGAGAACACCGGGGAGCTGCTTTTT. The encoded protein is CASSLRTENTGELLF. The chain joins TRBV7-7 to TRBJ2-2; perhaps TRBD2 as D (5 bases). The CDR3 is 15 amino acids. Germline V gives CDR1 SSHAT, CDR2 FNYEAQ (reference sequence). Combining the CDR3 with reference TRBV7-7 and TRBJ2-2 gives the whole variable domain GAGVSQSPRYKVTKRGQDVTLRCDPISSHATLYWYQQALGQGPEFLTYFNYEAQPDKSGLPSDRFSAERPEGSISTLTIQRTEQRDSAMYRCASSLRTENTGELLFGEGSRLTVL.

This chain connects TRBV7-2 to TRBJ2-7, with D perhaps matching TRBD2 (6 bases). Germline CDR1 is SGHTA and CDR2 is FQGNSA. Trimming shortened V by 5 bases and J by 4 bases, and 18 bases separated the two germline ends. The CDR3 loop spans 15 amino acids. CDR3 amino acids: CASSLHEGLLYEQYF. For the CDR3, the DNA is TGTGCCAGCAGCCTACACGAGGGACTCCTGTACGAGCAGTACTTC. Drawing the rest from reference TRBV7-2 and TRBJ2-7, the complete variable domain is GAGVSQSPSNKVTEKGKDVELRCDPISGHTALYWYRQSLGQGLEFLIYFQGNSAPDKSGLPSDRFSAERTGGSVSTLTIQRTQQEDSAVYLCASSLHEGLLYEQYFGPGTRLTVT.